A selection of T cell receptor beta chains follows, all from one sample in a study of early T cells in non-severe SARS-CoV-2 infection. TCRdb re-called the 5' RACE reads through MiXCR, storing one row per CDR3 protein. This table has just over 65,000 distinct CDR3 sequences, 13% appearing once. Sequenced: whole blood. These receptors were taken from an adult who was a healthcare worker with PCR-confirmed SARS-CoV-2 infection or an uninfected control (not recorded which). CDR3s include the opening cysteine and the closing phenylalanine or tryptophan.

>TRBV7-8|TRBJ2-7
CASSLAGISGSYEQYF
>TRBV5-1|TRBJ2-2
CASSFNFPTGELFF
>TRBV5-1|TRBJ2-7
CASSLDRTFYEQYF
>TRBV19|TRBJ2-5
CASGRETQYF
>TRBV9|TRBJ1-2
CASSVSTGIDGYTF
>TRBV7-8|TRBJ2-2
CASSLARSYTGELFF
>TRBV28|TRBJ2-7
CASSLGGTAEKYF
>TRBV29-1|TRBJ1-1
CSGRTGRDTEAFF
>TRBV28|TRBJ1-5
CASSQLTQPQHF
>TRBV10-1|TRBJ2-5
CASSEAAVQETQYF
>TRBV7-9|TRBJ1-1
CASSLVGGSEAFF